The clone carrying this T cell receptor beta chain has just a few counts. Its antigen is unknown. This entry is derived from a study of T cells in Graves' hyperthyroidism and ophthalmopathy. Findings and limits, study-wide: Ophthalmopathy was distinguished from stable hyperthyroidism by 13 V-J signatures.

Germline V gene sequence: CDR1 MNHNS, CDR2 SASEGT. Trimming took 5 bases from V and 3 from J, leaving 10 bases between them. The CDR3 totals 13 residues. Regions amplified from RNA transcripts were the TCR beta CDR3 regions. The study used the HTBI primer set for a first-round RT-PCR of the TCR CDR3. TCRdb processed the multiplex PCR reads anew with MiXCR; each CDR3 protein has one entry. Of around 300,000 distinct CDR3 sequences listed, over 12% are singletons. This TCR was sampled from a woman aged 45-60 years with Graves' hyperthyroidism that later progressed to Graves' ophthalmopathy. Source material: blood. The chain combines TRBV6-1 with TRBJ1-2; perhaps TRBD1 as D (5 bases). The CDR3 region is CASSWDGDYGYTF. As DNA, the CDR3 is TGTGCCAGCAGTTGGGACGGGGACTATGGCTACACCTTC.